The 27 T cell receptor beta chains presented below share a single source sample, sequenced in a study of blood T cell repertoires in COVID-19. The assay was immunoSEQ multiplex PCR, and TCRdb's table has in-frame clones only and misses some. This repertoire shows around 170,000 clones, 86% found once; its top ten account for about 8.6%. Sequencing was performed on peripheral blood. These receptors originate from a man aged 50-59 years with active or convalescent COVID-19.

The rearrangement joins TRBV4-3 to TRBJ2-1; 7 bases are shared with TRBD2. The germline CDR1 and CDR2 sequences are LGHNA and YSLEER. V trimming: 6 bases; J trimming: 6 bases; junction bases outside the gene matches: 14. The CDR3 is 16 amino acids. This chain's CDR3 is CASREEGTTGGNEQFF. The CDR3 coding sequence is TGCGCCAGCAGGGAAGAGGGAACTACGGGGGGCAATGAGCAGTTCTTC.

This CDR3 is CSVGTGVQETQYF. The CDR3 nucleotides are TGCAGCGTGGGGACAGGAGTCCAAGAGACCCAGTACTTC. The chain carries TRBV29-1 and TRBJ2-5; 8 positions match TRBD1. The V and J ends lost 6 bases and 1 base, in that order; junction bases with no gene match: 4. The CDR3 consists of 13 residues. Germline CDR1 is SQVTM and CDR2 is ANQGSEA.

This sequence joins TRBV30 and TRBJ2-5, with D tentatively TRBD2 (7 bases). The germline V gene has CDR1 GTSNPN and CDR2 SVGIG (reference sequence). Trimming removed 5 bases from V and 1 base from J, with 11 bases in between. The CDR3 spans 13 residues. CDR3 residues: CAWAAGAQETQYF. The DNA for the CDR3 is TGTGCCTGGGCGGCGGGGGCCCAAGAGACCCAGTACTTC.

V and J are TRBV4-1 and TRBJ1-5; D may be TRBD1 (5 bases). V lost 1 base and J 0 bases, leaving 16 bases between the germline ends. The CDR3 covers 18 residues. Germline assignment: CDR1 MGHRA and CDR2 YSYEKL. The CDR3 sequence is CASSQVSPTAFSNQPQHF. CDR3 nucleotides: TGCGCCAGCAGCCAAGTATCCCCGACAGCCTTTAGCAATCAGCCCCAGCATTTT.

The chain recombines TRBV5-4 with TRBJ1-1; TRBD1 is a possible D gene (6 bases). The CDR3 runs 15 residues. Germline V gives CDR1 SGHNT, CDR2 YYREEE (reference sequence). Trimming took off 0 bases at V and 1 base at J, with 10 bases between the two ends. The DNA for the CDR3 is TGTGCCAGCAGCTTGGGCTGGGGGCAGAACACTGAAGCTTTCTTT. The encoded protein is CASSLGWGQNTEAFF.

J is TRBJ1-2 and V is TRBV2, with D unclear. The V gene's germline CDR1 is SNHLY and CDR2 FYNNEI. The CDR3 spans 18 residues. Trimming took 5 bases from V and 3 from J, leaving 25 bases between them. The DNA for the CDR3 is TGTGCCAGCAGTCGCTTCGGGAGTGACTCGCGCCTTGACTATGGCTACACCTTC. Translation gives CASSRFGSDSRLDYGYTF.

The chain combines TRBV10-3 with TRBJ1-5; D gene unclear. The CDR3 extends over 13 amino acids. V was shortened by 3 bases and J by 7 bases, with 10 bases between the two germline ends. CDR1 is ENHRY, CDR2 SYGVKD, per germline. The DNA for the CDR3 is TGTGCCATCAGTGAAAGGGAGCGCCAGCCCCAGCATTTT. Amino acid sequence: CAISERERQPQHF.

This chain connects TRBV5-1 to TRBJ1-1, with unresolved D. The germline CDR1 and CDR2 sequences are SGHRS and YFSETQ. The CDR3 is 13 amino acids. V lost 0 bases, J lost 8 bases, and 11 bases lay in between. The DNA of the CDR3 is TGCGCCAGCAGCTTGGAGAGCCCGGGGGAAGCTTTCTTT. Its translation: CASSLESPGEAFF.

This chain joins TRBV3-1 (or the pseudogene TRBV3-2) and TRBJ1-2; D is uncertain. V lost 3 bases to trimming and J lost 0 bases, with 5 bases between them. The CDR3 has 13 residues. Per the germline V gene, CDR1 is LGHDT and CDR2 is YNNKEL (reference sequence). CDR3 in amino acids: CASSHTPNYGYTF. CDR3 DNA sequence: TGTGCCAGCAGCCATACACCTAACTATGGCTACACCTTC.

V and J are TRBV28 and TRBJ1-1, with no clear D. Germline CDR1 and CDR2: MDHEN and SYDVKM. V was shortened by 10 bases and J by 1 base, with 16 bases between the two germline ends. This CDR3 comprises 14 residues. CDR3 loop: CATLWQVGNTEAFF. The CDR3 DNA sequence: TGTGCCACCCTTTGGCAGGTCGGGAACACTGAAGCTTTCTTT.

This chain connects TRBV27 to TRBJ2-7; 7 bases are shared with TRBD1. The length of the CDR3 is 16 residues. From germline, CDR1 is MNHEY and CDR2 SMNVEV (reference sequence). J lost 1 base, V lost 7 bases, and 13 bases had no gene match. Here the CDR3 DNA reads TGTGCCAGCACCGGAAGGGACAGCCTAGGGTCCTACGAGCAGTACTTC. It yields the protein CASTGRDSLGSYEQYF.

J is TRBJ1-6 and V is TRBV6-4; weak D call: TRBD1 (6 bases). The V and J ends lost 4 bases and 8 bases respectively, with 9 bases between them. Germline CDR1 and CDR2: MRHNA and SNTAGT. The CDR3 runs to 13 residues. The CDR3 is CASSAHRDSPLHF. The CDR3 region has the DNA TGTGCCAGCAGTGCTCACAGGGATTCACCCCTCCACTTT.

The chain employs TRBV29-1 and TRBJ2-7; 8 positions match TRBD1. V trimming: 6 bases; J trimming: 6 bases; junction bases outside the gene matches: 10. The CDR3 length is 13 residues. The germline V gene has CDR1 SQVTM and CDR2 ANQGSEA. The CDR3 bases are TGCAGCGTCATAACACGGACAGGGACCGAGCAGTACTTC. Translating it yields CSVITRTGTEQYF.

Written as DNA, the CDR3 is TGTGCCAGCAGTTACACAACCGGGACAGGGATCGGGGAGCAGTACTTC. It yields the protein CASSYTTGTGIGEQYF. The rearrangement joins TRBV6-6 to TRBJ2-7, with 9 nucleotides matching TRBD1. This CDR3 is built from 16 residues. Germline loops: CDR1 MNHNY, CDR2 SVGAGI (reference sequence). J gave up 7 bases and V 2 bases, and 12 bases lay outside the gene matches.

The chain recombines TRBV4-1 with TRBJ1-5; D unresolved. Germline V gene data show CDR1 as MGHRA and CDR2 as YSYEKL. CDR3 size: 18 residues. V was cut by 0 bases and J by 1 base, with 16 bases left in between. The CDR3 DNA follows: TGCGCCAGCAGCCAAGATTTGCTCGGCGGGAAAAGCAATCAGCCCCAGCATTTT. This translates into CASSQDLLGGKSNQPQHF.

The J gene is TRBJ2-5, the V gene TRBV4-2; 10 nucleotides line up with TRBD1. This CDR3 is 19 amino acids long. V trimming: 1 base; J trimming: 5 bases; junction bases outside the gene matches: 16. CDR1 and CDR2 from the germline V gene are LGHNA and YNFKEQ. The CDR3 here is CASSQVGMTGGALGETQYF. The CDR3 coding sequence is TGTGCCAGCAGCCAAGTTGGGATGACAGGGGGCGCGTTAGGGGAGACCCAGTACTTC.

This clone has just a few counts. The rearrangement links TRBV7-7 to TRBJ2-1; no firm D call. Germline assignment: CDR1 SSHAT and CDR2 FNYEAQ (reference sequence). V gave up 1 base and J gave up 9 bases, with 19 bases separating them. This CDR3 region has 16 residues. The CDR3 loop reads CASSLEPQFLFGEQFF. DNA of the CDR3: TGTGCCAGCAGCTTAGAGCCACAGTTTCTATTCGGTGAGCAGTTCTTC. The full variable domain, rest sourced from reference TRBV7-7 and TRBJ2-1, is GAGVSQSPRYKVTKRGQDVTLRCDPISSHATLYWYQQALGQGPEFLTYFNYEAQPDKSGLPSDRFSAERPEGSISTLTIQRTEQRDSAMYRCASSLEPQFLFGEQFFGPGTRLTVL.

The chain recombines TRBV5-1 with TRBJ2-3; D gene uncertain. V lost 0 bases, J lost 2 bases, and 7 bases lay in between. Germline V gives CDR1 SGHRS, CDR2 YFSETQ. This CDR3 region has 14 residues. CDR3 residues: CASSLALYTDTQYF. CDR3 in DNA: TGCGCCAGCAGCTTGGCCTTATACACAGATACGCAGTATTTT.

The chain carries TRBV5-4 and TRBJ1-4; 7 bases agree with TRBD1. Germline CDR1 and CDR2: SGHNT and YYREEE (reference sequence). This CDR3 is 16 amino acids long. V shed 0 bases, J shed 6 bases, and the junction held 8 bases outside the gene matches. CDR3 in DNA: TGTGCCAGCAGCTTGGGGGGTGTAGGGGGCGATGAAAAACTGTTTTTT. It encodes CASSLGGVGGDEKLFF.

This chain connects TRBV4-2 to TRBJ1-1; D gene uncertain. The CDR3 has 12 residues. CDR1 is LGHNA and CDR2 is YNFKEQ in the germline V gene. With 2 bases removed from V and 7 bases from J, the gap between germline ends came to 8 bases. CDR3 protein: CASSQRGYEAFF. The CDR3 DNA is TGTGCCAGCAGCCAAAGAGGATATGAAGCTTTCTTT.

This chain connects TRBV15 to TRBJ1-3, with D possibly TRBD1 on 6 matching bases. The length of the CDR3 is 13 residues. Trimming removed 1 base at V and 8 bases at J, with 9 bases between. Germline-derived CDR1 and CDR2 are LNHNV and YYDKDF (reference sequence). In nucleotides, the CDR3 is TGTGCCACCAGCAGAGGGGAGGGGGACACCATATATTTT. Its translation: CATSRGEGDTIYF. Complete variable domain (other parts from reference TRBV15 and TRBJ1-3): DAMVIQNPRYQVTQFGKPVTLSCSQTLNHNVMYWYQQKSSQAPKLLFHYYDKDFNNEADTPDNFQSRRPNTSFCFLDIRSPGLGDTAMYLCATSRGEGDTIYFGEGSWLTVV.

As DNA, the CDR3 is TGTGCCAGCTCACCACGGGACAGGGGGCGGAATGAGCAGTTCTTC. It specifies CASSPRDRGRNEQFF. This sequence joins TRBV18 and TRBJ2-1, with 12 bases identical to TRBD1. Germline assignment: CDR1 KGHSH and CDR2 LQKENI. The CDR3 extends over 15 amino acids. V shed 1 base, J shed 7 bases, and the junction held 2 bases outside the gene matches.

The V call is TRBV2, the J call TRBJ2-5, with TRBD1 as a possible D gene (6 bases). There are 12 residues in the CDR3. The germline V gene has CDR1 SNHLY and CDR2 FYNNEI. Trimming shortened V by 10 bases and J by 1 base, and 10 bases separated the two germline ends. The CDR3 reads CATQGIQETQYF. The CDR3 nucleotides are TGTGCCACACAGGGTATCCAAGAGACCCAGTACTTC.

V is TRBV6-6 and J is TRBJ2-3; the match to TRBD2 covers 14 bases. The CDR3 totals 18 residues. V shed 5 bases, J shed 2 bases, and the junction held 9 bases outside the gene matches. CDR1 and CDR2 from the germline V gene are MNHNY and SVGAGI (reference sequence). The CDR3: CASSPRLAGGPITDTQYF. CDR3 coding DNA: TGTGCCAGCAGTCCGCGACTAGCGGGGGGGCCGATCACAGATACGCAGTATTTT.

The CDR3 DNA reads TGTGCCACCAGTGGACTAGCGGGAGCCACAGATACGCAGTATTTT. Its protein product is CATSGLAGATDTQYF. V usage is TRBV24-1 and J usage is TRBJ2-3; TRBD2 matches at 12 bases. Trimming at V came to 5 bases and at J to 2 bases, leaving 1 base not matched to a gene. Germline CDR1 reads KGHDR; CDR2 reads SFDVKD. The CDR3 extends over 15 amino acids.

The chain couples TRBV5-6 to TRBJ2-7; TRBD1 is a possible D gene (5 bases). CDR1 and CDR2 (germline): SGHDT, YYEEEE. Deletions cut 4 bases from V and 1 base from J, with 9 bases between. CDR3 length: 13 amino acids. CDR3 DNA: TGTGCCAGCAGCCTAAGACAGTCCTACGAGCAGTACTTC. Translation: CASSLRQSYEQYF.

The chain links TRBV25-1 to TRBJ1-1, with a tentative D call TRBD1 (6 bases). Deletions cut 3 bases from V and 2 bases from J, with 16 bases between. Germline CDR1 and CDR2: MGHDK and SYGVNS. The CDR3 is 16 residues long. This chain's CDR3 is CASSEDRLFGNTEAFF. Here the CDR3 DNA reads TGTGCCAGCAGTGAGGACAGATTATTTGGTAACACTGAAGCTTTCTTT.